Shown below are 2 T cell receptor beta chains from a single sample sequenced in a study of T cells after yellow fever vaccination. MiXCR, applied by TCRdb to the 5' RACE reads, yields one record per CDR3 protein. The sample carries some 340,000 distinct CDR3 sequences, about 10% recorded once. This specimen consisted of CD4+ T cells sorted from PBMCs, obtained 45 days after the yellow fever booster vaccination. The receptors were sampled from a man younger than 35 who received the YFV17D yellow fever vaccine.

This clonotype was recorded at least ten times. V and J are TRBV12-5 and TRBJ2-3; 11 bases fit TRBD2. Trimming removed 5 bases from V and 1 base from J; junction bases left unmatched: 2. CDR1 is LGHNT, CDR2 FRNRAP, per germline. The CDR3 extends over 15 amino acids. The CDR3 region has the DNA TGTGCTAGTGGTCTGGGACTAGCGGGCACAGATACGCAGTATTTT. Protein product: CASGLGLAGTDTQYF.

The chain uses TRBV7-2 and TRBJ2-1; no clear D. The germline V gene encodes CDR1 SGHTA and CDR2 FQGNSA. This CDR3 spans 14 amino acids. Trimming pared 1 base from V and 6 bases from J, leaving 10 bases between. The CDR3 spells CASSLEIATNEQFF. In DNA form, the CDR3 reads TGTGCCAGCAGCTTAGAGATCGCGACCAATGAGCAGTTCTTC.